This TCR beta chain was recovered during a study of cytomegalovirus exposure and HLA in healthy donors. Primers included in the PCR were 60 Vbeta and 13 Jbeta primers. Sequencing used immunoSEQ multiplex PCR; TCRdb keeps in-frame clones, though not all of them. Found here are some 130,000 clones; the top ten clones hold approximately 1.7%. Study-wide results and limits: Association with HLA alleles at 0.05 false discovery rate was found for 15,000 or so TCR beta sequences in a later analysis.

As to this clone: The antigen remains undetermined.

CDR1 is SGHRS and CDR2 is YFSETQ in the germline V gene. J was trimmed by 2 bases and V by 4 bases; bases with no gene match: 11. The CDR3 contains 17 residues. This chain links TRBV5-1 with TRBJ1-4, with 7 bases lining up with TRBD1. The sequencing sample was made of PBMCs. The clonotype originates from a man aged 18 to 30 in good health and CMV-seronegative. The CDR3 nucleotides read TGCGCCAGCAGCGCCAGCAAGACAGGGATTACTAATGAAAAACTGTTTTTT. It yields the protein CASSASKTGITNEKLFF.